One and the same sample provided the 22 T cell receptor beta chains below, sequenced in a study of graft-versus-host responses after intestinal transplantation. Method: immunoSEQ multiplex PCR; TCRdb's copy keeps in-frame clones and lacks some. The sample carries 55,000 to 85,000 clones, 80% to 90% recorded once. These receptors' antigens are unknown. The sample in question was unstimulated CD8+ T cells sorted from spleen or lymph node cells, obtained before intestinal transplant. The receptors shown here come from a human donor who received an intestinal transplant.

The chain joins TRBV27 to TRBJ2-7; 12 bases align to TRBD2. In germline, CDR1 is MNHEY, CDR2 SMNVEV (reference sequence). The CDR3 is 16 amino acids. With 3 bases clipped from V and 3 bases from J, the junction kept 6 bases outside the gene matches. The CDR3 is CASSFVLAGGIYEQYF. The CDR3 DNA reads as TGTGCCAGCAGTTTTGTTCTAGCGGGAGGGATCTACGAGCAGTACTTC.

The gene calls are TRBV4-2 and TRBJ2-3, with D perhaps TRBD2 (6 bases). Germline CDR1 reads LGHNA; CDR2 reads YNFKEQ. The CDR3 totals 14 residues. The V end lost 3 bases, the J end lost 4 bases, and 11 bases lay between the germline ends. In DNA form, the CDR3 reads TGTGCCAGCAGCCAGGGAGGCGGGGCAGATACGCAGTATTTT. It yields the protein CASSQGGGADTQYF.

A few counts support this clone. Different DNA sequences within this sample yield the same CDR3. The rearrangement links TRBV6-4 to TRBJ2-7, with 8 nucleotides matching TRBD1. V shed 6 bases, J shed 5 bases, and the junction held 15 bases outside the gene matches. Germline lookup yields CDR1 MRHNA and CDR2 SNTAGT. The CDR3 loop spans 16 amino acids. CDR3 DNA: TGTGCCAGCAGGGCCTCCGGACAGGGCCATCGGGACGAGCAGTACTTC. Protein sequence: CASRASGQGHRDEQYF.

The rearrangement joins TRBV9 to TRBJ2-5, with no clear D. The length of the CDR3 is 14 residues. CDR1 is SGDLS and CDR2 is YYNGEE in the germline V gene. V was shortened by 0 bases and J by 1 base, with 7 bases between the two germline ends. As DNA, the CDR3 is TGTGCCAGCAGCGTAGACGGAGCCCAAGAGACCCAGTACTTC. Amino acid sequence: CASSVDGAQETQYF.

The chain joins TRBV15 to TRBJ1-4; tentatively, D is TRBD1 (5 bases). This CDR3 is built from 18 residues. The V end was cut by 0 bases, the J end by 8 bases, with 22 bases between. Germline loops: CDR1 LNHNV, CDR2 YYDKDF (reference sequence). Here the CDR3 DNA reads TGTGCCACCAGCAGAGATCTCTCCCTCGAAGGGGCGAGAGAAAAACTGTTTTTT. It yields the protein CATSRDLSLEGAREKLFF.

V gene TRBV2 combines with J gene TRBJ2-1; 7 bases map to TRBD1. Germline CDR1 is SNHLY and CDR2 is FYNNEI. V lost 11 bases and J lost 4; bases outside the gene matches: 5. This CDR3 has 12 amino acids. The CDR3 protein is CAGGQLYNEQFF. CDR3 nucleotides: TGTGCCGGGGGACAGCTATACAATGAGCAGTTCTTC.

CDR3: CASSSPGQGAYQPQHF. For the CDR3, the DNA is TGTGCCAGCAGTTCCCCGGGACAGGGGGCCTATCAGCCCCAGCATTTT. The chain employs TRBV28 and TRBJ1-5; 12 nucleotides line up with TRBD1. The CDR3 is 16 amino acids. With 4 bases clipped from V and 5 bases from J, the junction kept 6 bases outside the gene matches. CDR1 is MDHEN, CDR2 SYDVKM, per germline.

The V and J genes are TRBV7-8 and TRBJ2-1, with 7 positions matching TRBD1. V trimming: 5 bases; J trimming: 3 bases; junction bases outside the gene matches: 7. There are 15 residues in the CDR3. Per germline, CDR1 SGHVS and CDR2 FQNEAQ. Here the CDR3 reads CASSVRDSYYNEQFF. CDR3 in DNA: TGTGCCAGCAGCGTCCGGGACAGTTACTACAATGAGCAGTTCTTC.

This sequence joins TRBV12-5 and TRBJ2-2, with 9 bases lining up with TRBD2. Germline V CDR1 and CDR2: LGHNT, FRNRAP. Trimming at V came to 5 bases and at J to 5 bases, leaving 12 bases not matched to a gene. This CDR3 contains 17 residues. DNA for the CDR3: TGTGCTAGTGGTCCTTCCCTGGAAAGCGGGAGGACCGGGGAGCTGTTTTTT. It is translated as CASGPSLESGRTGELFF.

In this sample, this clone is medium-sized. The chain combines TRBV6-4 with TRBJ2-2; tentative D call: TRBD2 (6 bases). Trimming took 0 bases from V and 4 from J, leaving 6 bases between them. The CDR3 covers 14 residues. Per the germline V gene, CDR1 is MRHNA and CDR2 is SNTAGT. The CDR3 reads CASSDSAGTGELFF. DNA for the CDR3: TGTGCCAGCAGTGACTCAGCGGGCACCGGGGAGCTGTTTTTT.

The chain recombines TRBV6-6 with TRBJ1-2, with a tentative D call TRBD1 (5 bases). This CDR3 region has 16 residues. In germline, CDR1 is MNHNY, CDR2 SVGAGI (reference sequence). The V gene lost 3 bases and the J gene lost 6 bases, with 20 bases spanning the gap. CDR3 sequence reads: CASSYPLHLGEDGYTF. CDR3 nucleotide sequence: TGTGCCAGCAGTTATCCCCTCCACCTAGGGGAGGATGGCTACACCTTC.

The V call is TRBV7-9, the J call TRBJ2-7; a possible D gene is TRBD1 (6 bases). The V and J ends lost 6 bases and 5 bases respectively, with 20 bases between them. The CDR3 is made up of 15 amino acids. From germline, CDR1 is SEHNR and CDR2 FQNEAQ (reference sequence). The CDR3 DNA sequence: TGTGCCAGCAGTCTCCGAGTAGGGGACATCGACGAGCAGTACTTC. It encodes CASSLRVGDIDEQYF.

The chain recombines TRBV5-4 with TRBJ1-2; D uncertain. Germline V gives CDR1 SGHNT, CDR2 YYREEE (reference sequence). The CDR3 contains 14 residues. The V end lost 2 bases, the J end lost 3 bases, and 11 bases lay between the germline ends. CDR3 coding DNA: TGTGCCAGCAGCTTTTACCCCAGTCACTATGGCTACACCTTC. Translation: CASSFYPSHYGYTF.

This rearrangement joins TRBV27 to TRBJ1-5, with 9 bases identical to TRBD1. This CDR3 has 15 residues. V shed 9 bases and J 11 bases; nucleotides not matched to a gene: 17. Germline V gene lookup returns CDR1 MNHEY and CDR2 SMNVEV (reference sequence). CDR3 region: CARITRGTGPGAQHF. Here the CDR3 DNA reads TGTGCCAGGATAACACGCGGGACAGGGCCAGGAGCCCAGCATTTT.

The V and J genes are TRBV4-1 and TRBJ2-7, with D perhaps matching TRBD2 (5 bases). V was cut by 4 bases and J by 4 bases, with 17 bases left in between. CDR3 length equals 15 residues. In germline, CDR1 is MGHRA, CDR2 YSYEKL. CDR3 sequence: CASSPDGEGIYEQYF. CDR3 nucleotide sequence: TGCGCCAGCAGCCCCGACGGGGAAGGGATATACGAGCAGTACTTC.

The chain has TRBV6-4 and TRBJ1-1; D is perhaps TRBD1 (5 bases). Germline-derived CDR1 and CDR2 are MRHNA and SNTAGT. The CDR3 covers 13 residues. V lost 2 bases, J lost 7 bases, and 11 bases lay in between. The CDR3 region has the DNA TGTGCCAGCAGTGACGGAGACAGAAATGAAGCTTTCTTT. Its protein product is CASSDGDRNEAFF.

This CDR3 reads CSATRGRPFF. In DNA, the CDR3 is TGCAGTGCTACTAGGGGCCGGCCGTTCTTC. This rearrangement joins TRBV20-1 to TRBJ2-1, with a possible D match to TRBD1 (5 bases). Trimming shortened V by 4 bases and J by 15 bases, and 13 bases separated the two germline ends. The CDR3 totals 10 residues. Per germline, CDR1 DFQATT and CDR2 SNEGSKA (reference sequence).

The genes are TRBV2 and TRBJ2-7, with 9 bases matching TRBD1. Germline V CDR1 and CDR2: SNHLY, FYNNEI. With V trimmed by 3 bases and J by 5 bases, 2 bases remained unmatched. The CDR3 length is 13 residues. CDR3 DNA: TGTGCCAGCAGTGAGGACAGGGGCCACGAGCAGTACTTC. Translated, it gives CASSEDRGHEQYF.

The rearrangement joins TRBV13 to TRBJ2-7, with D unclear. V was pared by 4 bases and J by 6 bases, with 10 bases between. The germline V gene has CDR1 PRHDT and CDR2 FYEKMQ (reference sequence). The CDR3 contains 12 residues. The CDR3 DNA follows: TGTGCCAGCAGCTCCTCAGGATCCGAGCAGTACTTC. Protein sequence: CASSSSGSEQYF.

V and J are TRBV5-5 and TRBJ1-1; 7 bases are shared with TRBD1. Per the germline V gene, CDR1 is SGHKS and CDR2 is YYEKEE (reference sequence). This CDR3 has 16 residues. V trimming: 0 bases; J trimming: 3 bases; junction bases outside the gene matches: 8. CDR3 region: CASSLGPGQLDTEAFF. CDR3 DNA sequence: TGTGCCAGCAGCTTGGGGCCGGGACAGCTTGACACTGAAGCTTTCTTT.

The gene calls are TRBV15 and TRBJ2-7; 7 bases are shared with TRBD2. Germline-derived CDR1 and CDR2 are LNHNV and YYDKDF (reference sequence). The CDR3 spans 17 residues. V lost 0 bases, J lost 7 bases, and 15 bases stayed unmatched. Written as DNA, the CDR3 is TGTGCCACCAGCAGAGATCGACGGGAGGAGGGTCGGTGTGAGCAGTACTTC. It is translated as CATSRDRREEGRCEQYF.

This chain connects TRBV6-5 to TRBJ1-6; the match to TRBD1 covers 7 bases. CDR1 and CDR2 from the germline V gene are MNHEY and SVGAGI. V was pared by 4 bases and J by 5 bases, with 5 bases of the junction left unmatched. This CDR3 region has 15 residues. The CDR3 loop is CASSSTGTDNSPLHF. The CDR3 DNA reads TGTGCCAGCAGTTCAACCGGGACAGATAATTCACCCCTCCACTTT.